Shown below are 22 T cell receptor beta chains from a single sample sequenced in a study of CD8 T cells in cerebrospinal fluid in Alzheimer's disease. Reanalyzing the 10x single-cell sequencing reads, TCRdb keeps one entry per CDR3 protein, without DNA. The table lists roughly 1,200 distinct CDR3 sequences. The sequenced sample consisted of cerebrospinal fluid. The receptors derive from a human donor with Alzheimer's disease.

This clonotype is deemed medium-sized by its frequency. The chain couples TRBV18 to TRBJ2-1; the TCRdb call, TRBD1, lacks DNA for checking. CDR3 length: 15 residues. Looked up from germline, CDR1 is KGHSH and CDR2 is LQKENI. CDR3 in amino acids: CASSPPNRVGNEQFF.

This clonotype is classed as medium-sized by frequency. This chain joins TRBV7-8 and TRBJ2-1; TCRdb returns TRBD2, unconfirmable since there is no DNA. CDR1 and CDR2 from the germline V gene are SGHVS and FQNEAQ. This CDR3 is built from 15 residues. The CDR3 loop reads CASSSQPGGGNEQFF.

By frequency, this clonotype registers medium-sized. The V gene is TRBV2, the J gene TRBJ2-2; TCRdb gives TRBD1 as the D gene, but with no DNA this cannot be confirmed. Germline V CDR1 and CDR2: SNHLY, FYNNEI. This CDR3 is 15 amino acids long. CDR3 loop: CASRGQSTNTGELFF.

The chain has TRBV5-4 and TRBJ2-2. Germline CDR1 is SGHNT and CDR2 is YYREEE (reference sequence). This CDR3 region has 15 residues. The CDR3 here is CASSRAGLDTGELFF.

According to its frequency, this clonotype is medium-sized. This chain uses TRBV4-3 with TRBJ2-3. This CDR3 region has 14 residues. Looked up from germline, CDR1 is LGHNA and CDR2 is YSLEER. CDR3 sequence reads: CASSQDRRHDTQYF.

This clonotype is labeled large (0.1 to 1%) based on frequency. The chain has TRBV7-3 and TRBJ2-2; the D call from TCRdb, TRBD2, cannot be confirmed without DNA. The CDR3 length is 16 residues. From germline, CDR1 is SGHTA and CDR2 FQGTGA. This chain's CDR3 is CASSALAGDGVGELFF.

This clonotype is deemed large by its frequency. The rearrangement uses TRBV7-6 and TRBJ2-5; the D call of TRBD2 rests on TCRdb alone, since no DNA is present to check it. Germline V gene sequence: CDR1 SGHVS, CDR2 FNYEAQ. The CDR3 is 15 residues long. CDR3 sequence: CASSSAQAGQETQYF.

This clonotype is classed as large by frequency. This chain uses TRBV9 with TRBJ2-2; absent DNA, TCRdb's TRBD2 call cannot be checked. The CDR3 is 14 residues long. Germline-derived CDR1 and CDR2 are SGDLS and YYNGEE. The CDR3 is CASGRLANTGELFF.

This clonotype is identified as medium-sized from frequency. V is TRBV6-5 and J is TRBJ1-1; TCRdb indicates TRBD1, and absent DNA this call remains unverified. This CDR3 is 15 amino acids long. From germline, CDR1 is MNHEY and CDR2 SVGAGI. CDR3 sequence: CASSDHGTENTEAFF.

This clonotype registers medium-sized by frequency. V and J are TRBV5-1 and TRBJ1-1; without DNA, the TCRdb call of TRBD1 cannot be checked. The CDR3 has 14 amino acids. Looked up from germline, CDR1 is SGHRS and CDR2 is YFSETQ. CDR3 protein: CASSMQGGNTEAFF.

This clonotype ranks as large in terms of frequency. The gene calls are TRBV4-1 and TRBJ1-3. This CDR3 region has 15 residues. Germline lookup yields CDR1 MGHRA and CDR2 YSYEKL. Here the CDR3 reads CASSQGVGSGNTIYF.

This clonotype is deemed medium-sized (0.01 to 0.1%) by its frequency. This rearrangement joins TRBV20-1 to TRBJ1-2; TCRdb returns TRBD1, unconfirmable since there is no DNA. Germline CDR1 DFQATT, CDR2 SNEGSKA (reference sequence). The CDR3 contains 18 residues. Here the CDR3 reads CSARSLQGTRVIDYGYTF.

This clonotype counts as medium-sized (0.01 to 0.1%) by frequency. V gene TRBV6-1 combines with J gene TRBJ2-7; lacking DNA, the TRBD1 call made by TCRdb goes unchecked. Germline V gene sequence: CDR1 MNHNS, CDR2 SASEGT. This CDR3 comprises 15 residues. The CDR3 loop is CASRPRTGDSYEQYF.

This clonotype registers medium-sized by frequency. V gene TRBV3-1 combines with J gene TRBJ1-6. The CDR3 totals 14 residues. Germline CDR1 and CDR2: LGHDT and YNNKEL (reference sequence). This CDR3 reads CASKVGGPNSPLHF. Supplemented by reference TRBV3-1 and TRBJ1-6, the full variable domain reads DTAVSQTPKYLVTQMGNDKSIKCEQNLGHDTMYWYKQDSKKFLKIMFSYNNKELIINETVPNRFSPKSPDKAHLNLHINSLELGDSAVYFCASKVGGPNSPLHFGNGTRLTVT.

This clonotype is medium-sized by frequency. The chain joins TRBV5-4 to TRBJ2-1. Looked up from germline, CDR1 is SGHNT and CDR2 is YYREEE (reference sequence). CDR3 size: 14 residues. This chain's CDR3 is CASSVDYQYNEQFF. Full variable domain (outside the CDR3, taken from reference TRBV5-4 and TRBJ2-1): ETGVTQSPTHLIKTRGQQVTLRCSSQSGHNTVSWYQQALGQGPQFIFQYYREEENGRGNFPPRFSGLQFPNYSSELNVNALELDDSALYLCASSVDYQYNEQFFGPGTRLTVL.

This clonotype ranks as medium-sized in terms of frequency. The J gene is TRBJ2-1, the V gene TRBV25-1. Germline assignment: CDR1 MGHDK and CDR2 SYGVNS. CDR3 size: 15 residues. The CDR3 region is CASSESEGLYNEQFF.

This clonotype is called medium-sized based on its frequency. The rearrangement joins TRBV20-1 to TRBJ2-7; with no DNA, the TCRdb D assignment of TRBD2 cannot be verified. CDR3 size: 13 residues. Germline lookup yields CDR1 DFQATT and CDR2 SNEGSKA (reference sequence). The CDR3 loop is CSPTSPSSYEQYF.

Measured by frequency, this clonotype is medium-sized. V is TRBV5-1 and J is TRBJ2-1. The CDR3 is 15 amino acids. Germline assignment: CDR1 SGHRS and CDR2 YFSETQ. The CDR3 region is CASSLGQISYNEQFF.

Considering frequency, this clonotype is large (0.1 to 1%). V is TRBV7-2 and J is TRBJ2-3; the TCRdb call, TRBD1, lacks DNA for checking. Germline assignment: CDR1 SGHTA and CDR2 FQGNSA. The CDR3 runs 15 residues. The CDR3 is CASSFSGAGTDTQYF.

This clonotype is labeled medium-sized based on frequency. The chain links TRBV2 to TRBJ1-1; TCRdb's D gene call, TRBD1, goes unchecked for lack of DNA. This CDR3 has 15 amino acids. The germline V gene has CDR1 SNHLY and CDR2 FYNNEI. The CDR3: CASSVPGHMNTEAFF.

This clonotype shows up as large by frequency. The rearrangement links TRBV11-2 to TRBJ1-1. The CDR3 runs to 12 residues. Germline assignment: CDR1 SGHAT and CDR2 FQNNGV. The CDR3 sequence: CASSFAGTEAFF.

V usage is TRBV20-1 and J usage is TRBJ1-2. This CDR3 has 14 amino acids. Germline CDR1 reads DFQATT; CDR2 reads SNEGSKA (reference sequence). CDR3 residues: CSARDGGGSRGYTF.